This T cell receptor (beta chain) stems from a study of T cell repertoires in cytomegalovirus infection. Study summary: Matching HLA type, along with CMV infection, was indicated by public TCR beta signatures.

Broader study findings: HLA-C-restricted TCR beta clonotypes specific for CMV led the ex vivo response. Summed frequency of shared TCR beta families picked out CMV carriers who also had the relevant HLA.

There are 15 residues in the CDR3. In germline, CDR1 is SEHNR, CDR2 FQNEAQ (reference sequence). V lost 1 base and J 1 base, leaving 8 bases between the germline ends. In its sample, this clonotype was seen a few times. The antigen is not known. Via MiXCR, TCRdb re-called the reads, giving one row per CDR3 protein. The data show hundreds of thousands of distinct CDR3 sequences, around 30% seen once. The V call is TRBV7-9, the J call TRBJ2-1; D gene uncertain. The source material was cultured PBMCs, sampled from culture after CMV antigen stimulation. This clonotype was sampled from a human donor in good health (CMV status not recorded). Some clones in this sample may be carry-over from other donors' samples. The CDR3 nucleotides are TGTGCCAGCAGCTTAGGCGTTCCGTCCTACAATGAGCAGTTCTTC. It specifies CASSLGVPSYNEQFF.